This TCR beta chain was found in a study of glioma-infiltrating T cells after dendritic cell vaccination. Measured with immunoSEQ multiplex PCR; TCRdb has only the in-frame clones, and not every one. This table has around 92,000 clones, about 85% appearing once. The time point denotes: after dendritic cell vaccination, including at tumor progression/relapse. CDR1 is SGHRS and CDR2 is YFSETQ in the germline V gene. The CDR3 spans 15 residues. The V gene end was trimmed by 5 bases and the J gene end by 3 bases; junction bases not matched to a gene: 8. The clonotype was recovered from a human donor with glioblastoma. V is TRBV5-1 and J is TRBJ2-1; 7 positions match TRBD2. The input for sequencing was blood, taken after dendritic cell vaccination. Written as DNA, the CDR3 is TGCGCCAGCAGGATATCGGGACTACACTACAATGAGCAGTTCTTC. Encoded protein: CASRISGLHYNEQFF.